Following are 7 T cell receptor beta chains from one sample sequenced in a study of cytomegalovirus exposure and HLA in healthy donors. 60 Vbeta and 13 Jbeta primers were used in PCR. Repertoires were generated with immunoSEQ multiplex PCR, while TCRdb's copy carries only in-frame clones and drops some. The table lists some 150,000 clones, 83% of them singletons. The sequenced sample was PBMCs. These receptors came from a middle-aged man in good health and CMV-seronegative.

This rearrangement joins TRBV5-1 to TRBJ1-4; D is unclear. V was trimmed by 0 bases and J by 0 bases, leaving 9 bases between them. CDR3 length: 16 residues. Per germline, CDR1 SGHRS and CDR2 YFSETQ. CDR3: CASSLDTPATNEKLFF. The DNA for the CDR3 is TGCGCCAGCAGCTTGGACACACCCGCAACTAATGAAAAACTGTTTTTT.

The rearrangement links TRBV6-5 to TRBJ1-1, with D perhaps matching TRBD1 (5 bases). The CDR3 length is 13 residues. Trimming cost V 4 bases and J 6 bases, with 12 bases left between them. Per the germline V gene, CDR1 is MNHEY and CDR2 is SVGAGI. The chain's CDR3 is CASSFGGVAEAFF. DNA for the CDR3: TGTGCCAGCAGTTTCGGAGGGGTCGCTGAAGCTTTCTTT.

This clone was detected only a few times. This chain joins TRBV4-1 and TRBJ2-7, with TRBD1 identical over 7 bases. Germline V lookup: CDR1 MGHRA, CDR2 YSYEKL. Trimming took 1 base from V and 2 from J; bases not matched to a gene: 2. The CDR3 has 14 amino acids. The CDR3 DNA reads as TGCGCCAGCAGCCAAGGGACAGGACCCTACGAGCAGTACTTC. This codes for CASSQGTGPYEQYF.

The chain joins TRBV19 to TRBJ2-1; 8 nucleotides line up with TRBD2. V lost 6 bases, J lost 6 bases, and 4 bases stayed unmatched. Looked up from germline, CDR1 is LNHDA and CDR2 is SQIVND (reference sequence). The CDR3 consists of 13 residues. CDR3 DNA sequence: TGTGCCAGTAGACCCCTAGCGGGCAATGAGCAGTTCTTC. Amino acid sequence: CASRPLAGNEQFF.

The genes are TRBV7-6 and TRBJ1-3; no reliable D call. V gave up 5 bases and J gave up 0 bases, with 8 bases separating them. The CDR3 spans 14 residues. CDR1 and CDR2 from the germline V gene are SGHVS and FNYEAQ. CDR3 loop: CASSEASSGNTIYF. The CDR3 DNA reads as TGTGCCAGCAGCGAGGCCTCCTCTGGAAACACCATATATTTT.

This sequence joins TRBV27 and TRBJ2-7, with 8 bases identical to TRBD2. The CDR3 length is 13 residues. Trimming removed 6 bases from V and 3 bases from J; junction bases left unmatched: 4. Germline V gives CDR1 MNHEY, CDR2 SMNVEV (reference sequence). The CDR3 region has the DNA TGTGCCAGCAGGTGGAGCGGGGGCTACGAGCAGTACTTC. Translation: CASRWSGGYEQYF.

The genes are TRBV6-4 and TRBJ2-5, with 7 bases matching TRBD2. The J call is in doubt because the DNA end fits TRBJ2-7 better. Germline V gene data show CDR1 as MRHNA and CDR2 as SNTAGT. The CDR3 is 13 residues long. CDR3 residues: CASRTRTSYEQYF. For the CDR3, the DNA is TGTGCCAGCAGGACGAGGACTAGTTACGAGCAGTACTTC.